This is a list of T cell receptor beta chains from one sample in a study of blood T cell repertoires in COVID-19. Assay: immunoSEQ multiplex PCR; the TCRdb copy retains only in-frame clones and omits some. The sample has some 87,000 clones, roughly four fifths seen once. Sequencing was performed on peripheral blood. The receptors originated from a human donor in a cohort sampled during active COVID-19. CDR3s include the opening cysteine and the closing phenylalanine or tryptophan. D genes are given only for firm matches. Not all rows give a size; the values are once, few, many and, for expanded clones, a class.

abundance: NA; j_gene: TRBJ2-1; v_gene: TRBV6-6; d_gene: TRBD2; CDR3aa: CASSQGLAGVTGSSYNEQFF; CDR3nt: TGTGCCAGCAGCCAGGGACTAGCGGGGGTCACGGGGAGCTCCTACAATGAGCAGTTCTTC
abundance: NA; j_gene: TRBJ1-1; v_gene: TRBV29-1; d_gene: NA; CDR3aa: CSAEEQGNTEAFF; CDR3nt: TGCAGCGCTGAAGAACAGGGGAACACTGAAGCTTTCTTT
abundance: NA; j_gene: TRBJ1-1; v_gene: TRBV6-5; d_gene: NA; CDR3aa: CASSYSRNLNTEAFF; CDR3nt: TGTGCCAGCAGTTACTCGCGGAATCTCAACACTGAAGCTTTCTTT
abundance: NA; j_gene: TRBJ2-4; v_gene: TRBV2; d_gene: NA; CDR3aa: CASREDRDKNIQYF; CDR3nt: TGTGCCAGCAGGGAGGACAGAGACAAAAACATTCAGTACTTC
abundance: NA; j_gene: TRBJ2-1; v_gene: TRBV7-8; d_gene: TRBD1; CDR3aa: CASRSIRDRGRVNEQFF; CDR3nt: TGTGCCAGCAGGAGTATCCGAGACAGGGGGAGGGTGAATGAGCAGTTCTTC
abundance: NA; j_gene: TRBJ2-6; v_gene: TRBV5-1; d_gene: NA; CDR3aa: CASAPLGLSSGANVLTF; CDR3nt: TGCGCCAGCGCACCCCTCGGACTCAGCTCTGGGGCCAACGTCCTGACTTTC
abundance: NA; j_gene: TRBJ1-5; v_gene: TRBV6-6; d_gene: NA; CDR3aa: CASSYGGEPQHF; CDR3nt: TGTGCCAGCAGTTACGGGGGCGAGCCCCAGCATTTT
abundance: once; j_gene: TRBJ1-5; v_gene: TRBV30; d_gene: NA; CDR3aa: CAWSVRSGRGGNQPQHF; CDR3nt: TGTGCCTGGAGTGTAAGGTCGGGGAGGGGAGGCAATCAGCCCCAGCATTTT
abundance: few; j_gene: TRBJ1-1; v_gene: TRBV6-6; d_gene: NA; CDR3aa: CASSYGSNTEAFF; CDR3nt: TGTGCCAGCAGTTACGGGAGTAACACTGAAGCTTTCTTT
abundance: NA; j_gene: TRBJ1-1; v_gene: TRBV3-1/TRBV3-2; d_gene: NA; CDR3aa: CASSQVRGLSNTEAFF; CDR3nt: TGTGCCAGCAGCCAAGTCAGGGGCCTCAGCAACACTGAAGCTTTCTTT
abundance: NA; j_gene: TRBJ2-7; v_gene: TRBV18; d_gene: NA; CDR3aa: CASHTQGSYEQYF; CDR3nt: TGTGCCAGCCACACTCAGGGATCCTACGAGCAGTACTTC
abundance: NA; j_gene: TRBJ2-7; v_gene: TRBV2; d_gene: NA; CDR3aa: CASVDLAPYEQYF; CDR3nt: TGTGCCAGCGTGGACTTAGCGCCCTACGAGCAGTACTTC
abundance: NA; j_gene: TRBJ2-4; v_gene: TRBV5-1; d_gene: NA; CDR3aa: CASSLVGPENIQYF; CDR3nt: TGCGCCAGCAGCTTGGTGGGGCCGGAAAACATTCAGTACTTC